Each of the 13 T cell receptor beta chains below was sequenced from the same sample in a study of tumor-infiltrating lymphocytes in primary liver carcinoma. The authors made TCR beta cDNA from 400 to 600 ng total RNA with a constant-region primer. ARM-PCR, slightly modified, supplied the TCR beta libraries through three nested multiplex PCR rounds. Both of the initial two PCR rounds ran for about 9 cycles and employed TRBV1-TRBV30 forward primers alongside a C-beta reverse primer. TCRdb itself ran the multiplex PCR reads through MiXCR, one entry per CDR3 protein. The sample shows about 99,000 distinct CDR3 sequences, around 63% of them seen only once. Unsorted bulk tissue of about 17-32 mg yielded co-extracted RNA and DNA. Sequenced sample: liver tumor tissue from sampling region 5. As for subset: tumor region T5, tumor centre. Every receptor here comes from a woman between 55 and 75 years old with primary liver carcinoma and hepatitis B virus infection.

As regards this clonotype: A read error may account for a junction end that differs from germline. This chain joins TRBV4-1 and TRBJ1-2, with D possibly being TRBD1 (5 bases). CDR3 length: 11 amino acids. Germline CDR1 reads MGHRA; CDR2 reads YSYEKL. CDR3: CASSDSHGYTF. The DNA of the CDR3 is TGCGCCAGCAGCGACAGCCATGGCTACACCTTT.

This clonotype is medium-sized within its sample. The CDR3 DNA sequence: TGTGCCAGCAGCTTAGGAATGTCTGCACCCTCCTACAATGAGCAGTTCTTC. Translated, it gives CASSLGMSAPSYNEQFF. The rearrangement joins TRBV11-2 to TRBJ2-1; D unresolved. Per the germline V gene, CDR1 is SGHAT and CDR2 is FQNNGV. V was shortened by 1 base and J by 0 bases, with 13 bases between the two germline ends. The CDR3 covers 17 residues.

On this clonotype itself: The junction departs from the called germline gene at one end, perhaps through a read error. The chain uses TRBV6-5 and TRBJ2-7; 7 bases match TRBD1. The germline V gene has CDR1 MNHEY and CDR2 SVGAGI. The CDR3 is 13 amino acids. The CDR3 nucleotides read TGTGCTAGCAGAACAGGGGCCGCATGCGAGCAGTACTTC. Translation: CASRTGAACEQYF.

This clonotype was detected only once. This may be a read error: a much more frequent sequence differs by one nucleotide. CDR3: CASSLNQLSYNEHFF. CDR3 bases: TGTGCCAGCAGCTTAAACCAGCTCTCCTACAATGAGCACTTCTTC. V usage is TRBV5-4 and J usage is TRBJ2-1; D call uncertain. The CDR3 consists of 15 residues. The V gene's germline CDR1 is SGHNT and CDR2 YYREEE (reference sequence).

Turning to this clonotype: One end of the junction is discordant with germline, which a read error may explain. The CDR3 loop is CASSRGTWGEQHF. The CDR3 DNA sequence: TGTGCCAGCAGCCGCGGGACCTGGGGCGAGCAGCATTTC. The chain joins TRBV7-9 to TRBJ2-7; D is possibly TRBD2 (6 bases). The CDR3 consists of 13 residues. Germline values: CDR1 SEHNR, CDR2 FQNEAQ (reference sequence).

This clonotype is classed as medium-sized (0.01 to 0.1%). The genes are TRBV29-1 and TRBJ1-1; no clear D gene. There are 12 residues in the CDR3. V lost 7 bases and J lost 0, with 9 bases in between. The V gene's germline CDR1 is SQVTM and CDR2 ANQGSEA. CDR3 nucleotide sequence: TGCAGCGGCGGAGGTATGAACACTGAAGCTTTCTTT. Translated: CSGGGMNTEAFF.

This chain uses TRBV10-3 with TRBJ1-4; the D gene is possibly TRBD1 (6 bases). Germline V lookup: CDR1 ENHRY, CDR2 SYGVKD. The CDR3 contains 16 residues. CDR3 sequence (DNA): TGTGCTTTCAGTGAGGGCGCACAGGGACCAAATGAAAAACTGTTTTTT. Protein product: CAFSEGAQGPNEKLFF.

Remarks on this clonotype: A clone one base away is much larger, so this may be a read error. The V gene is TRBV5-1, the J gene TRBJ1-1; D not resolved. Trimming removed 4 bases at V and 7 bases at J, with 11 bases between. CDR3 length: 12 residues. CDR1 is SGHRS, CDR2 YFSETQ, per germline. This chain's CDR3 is CASSPGRNEAFF. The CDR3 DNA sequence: TGCGCCAGCAGCCCAGGACGGAATGAAGCTTTCTTT.

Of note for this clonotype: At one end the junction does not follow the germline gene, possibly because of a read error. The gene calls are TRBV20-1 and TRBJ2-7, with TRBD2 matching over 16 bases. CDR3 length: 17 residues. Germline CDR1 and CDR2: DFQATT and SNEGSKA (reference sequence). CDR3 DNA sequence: TGCAGTGTTAGATCCGGGACTAGCGGGAGGGCGACTTACGAGCAGTACTTC. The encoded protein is CSVRSGTSGRATYEQYF.

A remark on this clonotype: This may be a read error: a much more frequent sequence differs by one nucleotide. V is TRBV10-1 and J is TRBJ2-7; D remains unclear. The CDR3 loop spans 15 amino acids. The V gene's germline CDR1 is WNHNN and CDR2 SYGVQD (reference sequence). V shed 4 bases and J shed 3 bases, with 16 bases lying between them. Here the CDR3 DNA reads TGCGCCAGCAGTGCGTCTCATAGAAGAGGCTACGAGCAGTACTTC. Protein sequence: CASSASHRRGYEQYF.

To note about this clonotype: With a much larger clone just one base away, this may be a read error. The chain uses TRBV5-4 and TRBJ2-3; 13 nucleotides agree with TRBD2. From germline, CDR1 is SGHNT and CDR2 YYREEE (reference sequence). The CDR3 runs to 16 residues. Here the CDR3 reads CASSRPGLAGADTRYF. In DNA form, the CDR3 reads TGTGCCAGCAGCCGGCCAGGACTAGCGGGAGCGGATACGCGGTATTTT.

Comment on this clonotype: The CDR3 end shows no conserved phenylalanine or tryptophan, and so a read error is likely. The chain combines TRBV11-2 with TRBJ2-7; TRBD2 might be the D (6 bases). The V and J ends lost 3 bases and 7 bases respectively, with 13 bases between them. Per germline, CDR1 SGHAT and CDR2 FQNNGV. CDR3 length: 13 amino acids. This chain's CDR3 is CASSFQPGGEQYL. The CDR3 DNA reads TGTGCCAGCAGCTTTCAGCCCGGGGGAGAGCAGTACCTC.

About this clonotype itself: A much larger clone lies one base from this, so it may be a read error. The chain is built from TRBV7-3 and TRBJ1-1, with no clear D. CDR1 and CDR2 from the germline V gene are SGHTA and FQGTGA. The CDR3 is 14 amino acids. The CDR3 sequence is CASSLYGRATGAFF. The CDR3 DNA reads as TGTGCCAGCAGCCTTTATGGGCGAGCCACTGGAGCTTTCTTT. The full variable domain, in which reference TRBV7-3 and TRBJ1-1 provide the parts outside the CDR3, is GAGVSQTPSNKVTEKGKYVELRCDPISGHTALYWYRQSLGQGPEFLIYFQGTGAADDSGLPNDRFFAVRPEGSVSTLKIQRTERGDSAVYLCASSLYGRATGAFFGQGTRLTVV.